The 6 T cell receptor beta chains reported below all come from one sample, sequenced in a study of cytomegalovirus exposure and HLA in healthy donors. The PCR used 60 Vbeta and 13 Jbeta primers. The method was immunoSEQ multiplex PCR; TCRdb's version includes in-frame clones alone and lacks a portion of them. This sample has 120,000 to 150,000 clones, with over 75% found just once. The source material was PBMCs. The receptors shown here come from a man aged 30 to 39 in good health and CMV-seropositive.

This clone was picked up a small number of times. V usage is TRBV10-3 and J usage is TRBJ1-6, with D possibly matching TRBD1 (5 bases). The CDR3 contains 15 residues. V lost 2 bases, J lost 7 bases, and 12 bases lay in between. CDR1 is ENHRY, CDR2 SYGVKD, per germline. The CDR3 DNA sequence: TGTGCCATCAGTGAGGATGACAGTCCCAATTCACCCCTCCACTTT. Translating gives CAISEDDSPNSPLHF.

The chain joins TRBV7-6 to TRBJ2-1; possible D gene TRBD2, 7 bases. The V gene lost 5 bases and the J gene lost 6 bases, with 20 bases spanning the gap. This CDR3 comprises 16 residues. Germline assignment: CDR1 SGHVS and CDR2 FNYEAQ. CDR3 bases: TGTGCCAGCAGCCTCGAGTCCGGGGGGCTGGCCAATGAGCAGTTCTTC. Amino acid sequence: CASSLESGGLANEQFF.

The V gene is TRBV21-1, the J gene TRBJ2-3; TRBD2, the table's D call, lacks a check against the DNA. TRBV21-1 is recorded as a pseudogene. This CDR3 has 21 amino acids. CDR3 DNA sequence: TGTGCCAGCAGCAAATCTGTTACTAGCGGGCCAACCCGTGCTAGCACAGATACGCAGTATTTT. Residues: CASSKSVTSGPTRASTDTQYF.

The V gene is TRBV15, the J gene TRBJ2-7; weak D call: TRBD1 (5 bases). Germline assignment: CDR1 LNHNV and CDR2 YYDKDF (reference sequence). CDR3 size: 13 residues. Trimming pared 1 base from V and 6 bases from J, leaving 10 bases between. CDR3 bases: TGTGCCACCAGCAGAGTAGGGGTAAGCGAGCAGTACTTC. Protein: CATSRVGVSEQYF.

This chain connects TRBV6-5 to TRBJ2-7; 7 nucleotides line up with TRBD2. With V trimmed by 0 bases and J by 2 bases, 7 bases remained unmatched. There are 16 residues in the CDR3. Looked up from germline, CDR1 is MNHEY and CDR2 is SVGAGI. This CDR3 is CASSYSWGGETYEQYF. As DNA, the CDR3 is TGTGCCAGCAGTTACTCTTGGGGGGGGGAAACCTACGAGCAGTACTTC.

This clone appeared once. The rearrangement links TRBV10-1 to TRBJ1-1; a weak D match, TRBD1 (5 bases). The CDR3 totals 13 residues. The germline V gene encodes CDR1 WNHNN and CDR2 SYGVQD (reference sequence). V was shortened by 7 bases and J by 1 base, with 10 bases between the two germline ends. The CDR3 nucleotides are TGCGCCAGCAACGGGGGTAAGAACACTGAAGCTTTCTTT. Translated: CASNGGKNTEAFF.